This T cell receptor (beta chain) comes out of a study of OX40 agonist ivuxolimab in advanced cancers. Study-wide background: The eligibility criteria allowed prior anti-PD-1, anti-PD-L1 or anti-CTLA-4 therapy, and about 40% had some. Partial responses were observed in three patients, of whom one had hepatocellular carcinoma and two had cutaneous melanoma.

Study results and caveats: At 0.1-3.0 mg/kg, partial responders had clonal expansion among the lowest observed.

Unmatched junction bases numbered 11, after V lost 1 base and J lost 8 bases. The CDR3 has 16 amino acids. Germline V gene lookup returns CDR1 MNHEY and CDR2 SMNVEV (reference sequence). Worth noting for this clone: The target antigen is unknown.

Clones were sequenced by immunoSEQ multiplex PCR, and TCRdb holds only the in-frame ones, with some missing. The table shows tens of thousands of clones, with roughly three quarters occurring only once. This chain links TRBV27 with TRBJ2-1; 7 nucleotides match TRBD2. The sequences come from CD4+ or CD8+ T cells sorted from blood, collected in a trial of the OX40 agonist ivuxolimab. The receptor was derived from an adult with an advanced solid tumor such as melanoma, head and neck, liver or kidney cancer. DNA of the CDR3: TGTGCCAGCAGTTTATTGGCGCTAGCGGAGGTAGATGAGCAGTTCTTC. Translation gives CASSLLALAEVDEQFF.